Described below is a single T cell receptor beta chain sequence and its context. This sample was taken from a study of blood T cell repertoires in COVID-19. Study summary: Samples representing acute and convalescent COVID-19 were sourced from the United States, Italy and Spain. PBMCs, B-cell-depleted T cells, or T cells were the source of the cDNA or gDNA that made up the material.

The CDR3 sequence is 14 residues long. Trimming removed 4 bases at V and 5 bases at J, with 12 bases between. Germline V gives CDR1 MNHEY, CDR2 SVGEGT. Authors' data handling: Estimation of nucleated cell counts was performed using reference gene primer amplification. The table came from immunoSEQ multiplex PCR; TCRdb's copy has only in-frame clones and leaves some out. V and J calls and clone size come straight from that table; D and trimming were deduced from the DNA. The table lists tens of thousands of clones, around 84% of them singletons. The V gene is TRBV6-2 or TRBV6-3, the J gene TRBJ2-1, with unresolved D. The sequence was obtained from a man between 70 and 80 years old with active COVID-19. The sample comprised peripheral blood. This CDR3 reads CASSSIDTDNEQFF. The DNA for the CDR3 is TGTGCCAGCAGTTCGATCGACACTGACAATGAGCAGTTCTTC.